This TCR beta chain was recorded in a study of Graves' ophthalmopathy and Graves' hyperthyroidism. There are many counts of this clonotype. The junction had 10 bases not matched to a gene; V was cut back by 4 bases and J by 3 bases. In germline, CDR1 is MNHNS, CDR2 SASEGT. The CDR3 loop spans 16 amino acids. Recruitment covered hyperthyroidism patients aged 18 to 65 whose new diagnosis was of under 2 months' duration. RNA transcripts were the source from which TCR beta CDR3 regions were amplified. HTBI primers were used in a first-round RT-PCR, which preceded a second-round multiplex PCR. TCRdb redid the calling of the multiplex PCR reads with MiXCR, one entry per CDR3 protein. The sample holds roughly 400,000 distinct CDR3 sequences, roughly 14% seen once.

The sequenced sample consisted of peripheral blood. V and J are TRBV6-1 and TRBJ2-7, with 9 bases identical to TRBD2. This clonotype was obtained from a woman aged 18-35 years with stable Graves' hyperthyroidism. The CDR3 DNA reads TGTGCCAGCAGTGGATCAGAGCGGGGGGCTAACTACGAGCAGTACTTC. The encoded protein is CASSGSERGANYEQYF.